This note documents a single T cell receptor beta chain sequence. Which antigen it targets is not known. Within one base of it there is no much larger clone, and no base qualities were kept. Germline trimming amounts to 6 bases on V and 2 bases on J, with 6 as the count of junction bases outside the gene matches. Per the germline V gene, MDHEN is the CDR1 and SYDVKM is the CDR2. Spanning cysteine to phenylalanine, the CDR3 consists of 14 amino acids. Just CDR3 DNA is preserved here, 42 bases in frame from base 1. These data belong to a study of cytomegalovirus exposure and HLA in healthy donors (dated by TCRdb to the late 2010s). Regarding the research as a whole: An earlier analysis of approximately 590 of the donors reported more than 250 Gb of sequence data and 117 million unique TCR beta sequences from about 179 million T cells. An early release covering 550 to 650 HLA-typed donors comprised roughly 300 gigabases of sequencing data and tens of millions of unique TCR sequences. Among the roughly 380 genotyped donors, approximately 81% belonged to the genetic ancestry cluster associated with self-reported Caucasian donors. The aim of the study was to test whether cataloging public T cell receptors could identify signatures of past pathogen exposure. The T cell repertoires of 670 or so subjects were profiled by immunosequencing and related to cytomegalovirus serostatus. A separate validation cohort of more than 100 different subjects was used in addition to the approximately 700-subject first cohort. To predict cytomegalovirus infection status, the study combined high-throughput TCR immunosequencing, statistical association of individual TCRs with disease status, and machine learning. To study patterns of TCR occurrence, a later analysis re-analyzed previously published TCR beta repertoires from more than 550 donors and added high-resolution HLA genotyping. Rather than drawing on any new phenotypic data, the later analysis identified candidate immune exposures from TCR beta sequences and the way those sequences occurred across donors. To decide whether each TCR beta V gene segment behaved as functional or pseudogenic, an earlier analysis of 587 of the donors relied on high-throughput TCR beta sequencing. Donor age, sex, ethnicity and CMV serostatus were compiled together with the repertoire data. Genome-wide SNP genotypes for about 55% of the roughly 670 donors were used in a later genetic analysis, which treated that subset as a discovery cohort. All discovery cohort repertoires had been generated on a single sequencing platform. Class I and class II HLA loci were covered by the typing at four-digit resolution. The number of donors typed differed by locus, with 629-630 for A, B, C, DRB1 and DQB1, more than 500 for DQA1, about 610 for DPA1, and around 460 for DPB1. Roughly five DR-DQ haplotypes were treated as single units for association and clustering because of strong linkage in the cohort. Among a few hundred genotyped donors of the cohort, an average of about 240,000 unique TCR beta nucleotide sequences were sequenced per donor, roughly 20% of them non-productive.

The cohort consisted of more than 650 healthy bone marrow donors. Cohort members were all nominally healthy when sampled, although unrecorded immune exposures were likely present. The donor was CMV seropositive and was included in the group of about 290 seropositive cohort members. Each donor provided a peripheral blood sample, and peripheral blood mononuclear cells were used for TCR beta sequencing. Genomic DNA was extracted from the blood cell samples with the Qiagen DNeasy Blood Extraction Kit. The library relied on the immunoSEQ multiplex PCR assay. For the multiplex PCR, a mixture combining 60 forward primers for TCR Vbeta segments and 13 reverse primers for TCR Jbeta segments was used. Amplification of the CDR3 region of rearranged TCR beta genes was performed with a multiplex PCR assay on genomic DNA. The amplified TCR beta libraries were sequenced on the Illumina HiSeq System as 87-base-pair reads. The authors' analysis ran thus. A later analysis counted about 82 million unique TCR beta chains across the 666 repertoires, and some 11 million of these chains were shared by at least two donors. Raw reads were error-corrected and collapsed into unique sequences by a nearest-neighbor algorithm in which closely related sequences were merged to remove PCR and sequencing errors. CDR3 sequences were aligned to IMGT reference sequences to assign V, D and J gene segments. Each retained sequence needed at least a six-nucleotide match to both a V gene segment and a J gene segment. A rearrangement was called productive if the CDR3 had no stop codons and remained in frame with V and J, and every other rearrangement was called non-productive. Following IMGT convention, CDR3 was defined as the stretch from the second conserved V-encoded cysteine to the conserved J-encoded phenylalanine. The earlier analysis of more than 450 of the donors excluded sequences that lacked an unambiguous match to a single V gene segment. In an earlier analysis of roughly 600 of the donors, a V segment was called functional when productive rearrangements were above 56.7%, and segregating when the standard deviation between donors exceeded 5%. To diagnose cytomegalovirus status from the catalog of TCR beta chain sequences, a statistical classification framework was built. V and J gene assignment, in a later analysis, came from comparing TCR nucleotide sequences with IMGT/GENE-DB human TR gene sequences. A later analysis assigned CDR3 sequences and most-parsimonious VDJ recombination scenarios with the TCRdist pipeline. In a later analysis, each TCR beta chain was defined by its CDR3 amino acid sequence together with its V-gene family, and reads lacking a unique V-gene family were excluded. To address suspected cross-contamination and a sequencing artifact, a later analysis removed under 600 highly shared, low-generation-probability nucleotide sequences. A later analysis calculated a clonal expansion index for each public chain from normalized within-repertoire ranks of inferred template counts. In a later analysis, generation probabilities were computed using a VDJ recombination model fitted to out-of-frame rearrangements, and the results were checked against IGoR. Hypergeometric tests were used in a later analysis to score TCR-TCR, TCR-HLA and TCR-CMV co-occurrence, with a repertoire-size bias correction applied to the TCR pairs. False discovery rates were estimated in a later analysis by permuting HLA or CMV assignments 20 times. In a later analysis, co-occurring TCRs were grouped using DBSCAN, and TCRdist sequence similarity was added for clustering within HLA-allele-positive subsets. For co-occurrence clustering, repertoires with fewer than 30,000 or more than 120,000 public chains were excluded, along with a handful of repertoires with anomalous nucleotide sharing. What TCRdb holds here is the immuneACCESS table cut down to in-frame rearrangements. Part of the clones is not present; checked against another copy, under half of the missing clones reflect an unresolved V gene, and the others are unexplained. V and J calls and clone size are as listed in that table; D and trimming were resolved from the DNA. The sample records under 150,000 clones, roughly four fifths of which are singletons. Jointly, the top ten make up approximately 10% of the sample.

General findings and caveats noted by the study authors: Presence/absence analyses assumed roughly uniform sequencing depth across donors, an assumption that may not hold. A later analysis reported that several top co-occurrence clusters appeared linked to parvovirus B19, influenza, CMV and Epstein-Barr virus. According to the authors, the approach could potentially be generalized to other disease states and immunological phenotypes. Correlated functional status among segregating V segments might reflect linkage disequilibrium, but an unknown experimental factor could not be ruled out. A cluster of highly shared sequence variants was judged likely to represent a technical artifact of the sequencing pipeline. In an earlier analysis of around 600 of the donors, most TCR beta V segments were observed in productive rearrangements about 90% or about 30% of the time, broadly matching IMGT annotations. The classifier was reported to diagnose cytomegalovirus status with high specificity and sensitivity in both the original cohort and the validation cohort. In vitro tests confirmed that a few of the cytomegalovirus-associated TCR beta chains recognize cytomegalovirus antigens. In the study, around 150 TCR beta chains were listed as associated with cytomegalovirus. Across donors, most TCR sequences were observed very rarely, whereas some public TCRs were present in many individuals. The cohort was sequenced for TCR beta chains only, and without alpha or paired-chain data the features that could be detected were limited. According to a later analysis, TCR association rates differed among HLA loci, with DRB1 alleles showing the most associated TCRs and HLA-C alleles showing the fewest. A later analysis found that most CMV-associated TCR beta chains appeared HLA-restricted, with HLA associations seemingly driven largely by CMV exposure. In a later genetic analysis, a missense DCLRE1C variant was associated with V-gene and J-gene trimming of TCR beta chains, and the association was replicated in an independent cohort. In a later analysis, HLA-associated TCR beta chains showed more clonal expansion and lower generation probabilities than non-associated chains that were equally common. HLA typing was unavailable for some donors at each locus, so association tests used only the typed subset. In a later genetic analysis, fewer N-insertions in productive TCRs were reported among donors in an Asian-associated ancestry cluster than the roughly 700-donor mean. At a false discovery rate of 0.05, a later analysis linked around 15,000 TCR beta sequences to specific HLA alleles. The only immune exposure information available for the cohort was CMV serostatus. Because counts were too low, fewer than 20 rarely observed V segments, including chromosome 9 orphons, were excluded from the earlier analysis of several hundred of the donors. Strong co-occurrence of HLA alleles, especially DR and DQ, made assigning TCR associations to individual alleles difficult. Some IMGT-functional V segments, including TRBV6-2 and TRBV6-3, could not be told apart with the 87-base-pair reads, so those segments were excluded. A further reported finding was that TCR beta sequences accurately predicted the HLA-A and HLA-B alleles for most subjects in the first cohort.

Material for sequencing was PBMCs. The sequence links TRBV28 to TRBJ1-2; TRBD1 aligns with 7 central bases. The receptor comes from a male donor in good health and CMV-seropositive. The CDR3 region reads CASSPTGNNYGYTF. The DNA sequence is given as TGTGCCAGCAGCCCGACAGGGAACAACTATGGCTACACCTTC.